This T cell receptor (beta chain) was recorded in a study of shared clonotypes between healthy human individuals. Whole-study context: CD4 naive and memory got three plates each, CD8 naive two, CD8 memory one. Broader study findings: Estimated richness values were generally larger in naive subsets than in memory subsets.

Germline lookup yields CDR1 LGHNT and CDR2 FRNRAP. With V trimmed by 6 bases and J by 4 bases, 9 bases remained unmatched. The CDR3 is 15 residues long. Details on this clone: Its antigen is as yet unknown.

Sequenced by immunoSEQ multiplex PCR; TCRdb stores in-frame clones only, minus some. In the table there are 2 million or so clones, roughly 94% of which are singletons. The sequence was collected from a young man in good health. This sequence joins TRBV12-5 and TRBJ2-1, with 7 nucleotides matching TRBD1. The sample was naive CD4+ T cells sorted from blood. Indicated subset: CD45RA+ positively selected. CDR3 residues: CASGLQQGHYNEQFF. Here the CDR3 DNA reads TGTGCTAGTGGCCTTCAACAGGGGCATTACAATGAGCAGTTCTTC.